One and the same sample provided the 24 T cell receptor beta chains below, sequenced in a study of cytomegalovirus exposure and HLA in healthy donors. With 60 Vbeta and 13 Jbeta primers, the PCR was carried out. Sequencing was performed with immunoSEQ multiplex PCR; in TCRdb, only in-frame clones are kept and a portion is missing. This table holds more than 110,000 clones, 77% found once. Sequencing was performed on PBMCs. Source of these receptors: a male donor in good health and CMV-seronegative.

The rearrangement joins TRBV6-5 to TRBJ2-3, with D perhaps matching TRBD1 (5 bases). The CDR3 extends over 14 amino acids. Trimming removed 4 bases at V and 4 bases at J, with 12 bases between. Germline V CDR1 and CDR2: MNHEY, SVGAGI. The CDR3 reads CASSWGRVADTQYF. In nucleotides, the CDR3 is TGTGCCAGCAGTTGGGGCAGGGTGGCAGATACGCAGTATTTT.

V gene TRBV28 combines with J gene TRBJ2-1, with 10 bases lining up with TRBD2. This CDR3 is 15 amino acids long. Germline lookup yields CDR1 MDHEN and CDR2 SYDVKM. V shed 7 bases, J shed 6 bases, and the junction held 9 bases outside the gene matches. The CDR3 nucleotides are TGTGCCAGCATAAAAAGCGGGGGGGCCGGCAATGAGCAGTTCTTC. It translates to CASIKSGGAGNEQFF.

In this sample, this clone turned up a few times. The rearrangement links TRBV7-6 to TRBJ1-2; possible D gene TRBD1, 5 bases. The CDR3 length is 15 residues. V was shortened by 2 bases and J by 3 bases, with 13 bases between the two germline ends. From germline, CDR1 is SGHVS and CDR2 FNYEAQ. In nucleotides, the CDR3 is TGTGCCAGCAGCTTATTGGGGGAGGATGACTATGGCTACACCTTC. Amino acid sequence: CASSLLGEDDYGYTF.

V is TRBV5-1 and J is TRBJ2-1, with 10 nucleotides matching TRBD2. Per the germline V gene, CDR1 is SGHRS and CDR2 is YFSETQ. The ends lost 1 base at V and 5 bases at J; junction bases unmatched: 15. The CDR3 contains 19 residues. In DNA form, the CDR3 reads TGCGCCAGCAGCTTGACTACCCTACCTAGCGGGAGCCGAGACAATGAGCAGTTCTTC. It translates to CASSLTTLPSGSRDNEQFF.

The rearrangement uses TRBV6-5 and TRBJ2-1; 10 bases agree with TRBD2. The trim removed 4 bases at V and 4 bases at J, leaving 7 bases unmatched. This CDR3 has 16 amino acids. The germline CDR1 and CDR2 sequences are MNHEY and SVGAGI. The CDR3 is CASSLRTSGYYNEQFF. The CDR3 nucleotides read TGTGCCAGCAGTTTACGGACTAGCGGTTATTACAATGAGCAGTTCTTC.

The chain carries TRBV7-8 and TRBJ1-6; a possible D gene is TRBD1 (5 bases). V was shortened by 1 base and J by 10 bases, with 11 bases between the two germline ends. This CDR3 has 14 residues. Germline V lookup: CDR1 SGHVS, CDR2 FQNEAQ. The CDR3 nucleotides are TGTGCCAGCAGCTTAGACAGGCCAGGATCACCCCTCCACTTT. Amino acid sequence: CASSLDRPGSPLHF.

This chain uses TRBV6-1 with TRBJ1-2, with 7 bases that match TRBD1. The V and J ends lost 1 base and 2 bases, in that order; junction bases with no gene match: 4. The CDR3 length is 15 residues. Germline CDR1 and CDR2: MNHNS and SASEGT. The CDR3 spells CASSEEGQFNYGYTF. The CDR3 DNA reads TGTGCCAGCAGTGAAGAGGGACAGTTCAACTATGGCTACACCTTC.

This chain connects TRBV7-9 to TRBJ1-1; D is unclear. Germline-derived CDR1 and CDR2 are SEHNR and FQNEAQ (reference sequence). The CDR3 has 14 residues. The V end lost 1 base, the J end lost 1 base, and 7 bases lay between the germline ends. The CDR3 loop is CASSLGLQNTEAFF. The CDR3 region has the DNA TGTGCCAGCAGCTTAGGACTCCAGAACACTGAAGCTTTCTTT. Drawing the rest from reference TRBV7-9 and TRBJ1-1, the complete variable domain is DTGVSQNPRHKITKRGQNVTFRCDPISEHNRLYWYRQTLGQGPEFLTYFQNEAQLEKSRLLSDRFSAERPKGSFSTLEIQRTEQGDSAMYLCASSLGLQNTEAFFGQGTRLTVV.

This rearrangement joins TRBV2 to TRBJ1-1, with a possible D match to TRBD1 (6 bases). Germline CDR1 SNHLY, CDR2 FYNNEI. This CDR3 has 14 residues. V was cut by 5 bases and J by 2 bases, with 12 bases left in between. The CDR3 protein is CASSWTAPNTEAFF. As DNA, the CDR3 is TGTGCCAGCAGTTGGACAGCCCCCAACACTGAAGCTTTCTTT.

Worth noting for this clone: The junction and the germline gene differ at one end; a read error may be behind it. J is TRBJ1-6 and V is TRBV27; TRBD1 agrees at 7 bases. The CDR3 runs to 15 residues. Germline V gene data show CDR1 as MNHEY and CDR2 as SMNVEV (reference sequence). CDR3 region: CATSGTTGVNSPLHF. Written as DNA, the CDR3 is TGTGCCACCAGTGGGACCACAGGGGTAAATTCACCCCTCCACTTT.

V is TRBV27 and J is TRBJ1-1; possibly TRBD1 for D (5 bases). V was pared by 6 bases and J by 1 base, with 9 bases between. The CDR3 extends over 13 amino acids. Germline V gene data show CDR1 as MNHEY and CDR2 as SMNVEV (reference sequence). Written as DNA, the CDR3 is TGTGCCAGCAGCAGGGCCGGGAACACTGAAGCTTTCTTT. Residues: CASSRAGNTEAFF.

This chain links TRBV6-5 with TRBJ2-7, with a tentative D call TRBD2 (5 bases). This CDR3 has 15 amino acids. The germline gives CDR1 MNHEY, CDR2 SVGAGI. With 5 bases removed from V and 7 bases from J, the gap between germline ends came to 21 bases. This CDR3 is CASSLGLIGLGEQYF. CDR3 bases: TGTGCCAGCAGTCTTGGACTTATAGGGCTCGGGGAGCAGTACTTC.

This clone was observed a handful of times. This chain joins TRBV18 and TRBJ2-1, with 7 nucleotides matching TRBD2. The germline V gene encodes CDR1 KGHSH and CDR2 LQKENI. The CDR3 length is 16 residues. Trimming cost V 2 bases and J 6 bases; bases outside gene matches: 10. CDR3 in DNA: TGTGCCAGCTCACCAAGGGAGGGTAGCGGTACCAATGAGCAGTTCTTC. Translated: CASSPREGSGTNEQFF.

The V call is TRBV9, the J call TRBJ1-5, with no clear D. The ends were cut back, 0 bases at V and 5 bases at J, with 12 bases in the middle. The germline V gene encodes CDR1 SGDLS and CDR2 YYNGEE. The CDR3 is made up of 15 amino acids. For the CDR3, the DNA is TGTGCCAGCAGCGTAGGGGCAGGTGGCGATCAGCCCCAGCATTTT. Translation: CASSVGAGGDQPQHF. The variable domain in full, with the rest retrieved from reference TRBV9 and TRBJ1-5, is DSGVTQTPKHLITATGQRVTLRCSPRSGDLSVYWYQQSLDQGLQFLIQYYNGEERAKGNILERFSAQQFPDLHSELNLSSLELGDSALYFCASSVGAGGDQPQHFGDGTRLSIL.

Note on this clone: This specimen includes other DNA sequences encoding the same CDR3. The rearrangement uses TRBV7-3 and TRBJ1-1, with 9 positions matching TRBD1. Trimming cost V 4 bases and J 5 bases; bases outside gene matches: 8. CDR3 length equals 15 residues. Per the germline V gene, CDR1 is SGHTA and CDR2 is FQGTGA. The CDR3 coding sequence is TGTGCCAGCAGCTCGGGGGGACAGGGTGGAACTGAAGCTTTCTTT. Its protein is CASSSGGQGGTEAFF.

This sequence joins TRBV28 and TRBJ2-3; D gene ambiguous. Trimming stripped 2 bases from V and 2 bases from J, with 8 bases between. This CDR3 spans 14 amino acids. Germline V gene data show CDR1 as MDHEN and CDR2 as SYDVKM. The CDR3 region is CASSLPPSTDTQYF. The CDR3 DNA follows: TGTGCCAGCAGTTTACCCCCATCCACAGATACGCAGTATTTT.

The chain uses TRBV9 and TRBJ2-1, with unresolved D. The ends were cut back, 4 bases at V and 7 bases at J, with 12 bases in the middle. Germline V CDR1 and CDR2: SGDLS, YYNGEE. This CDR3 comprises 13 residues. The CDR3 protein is CASSPALRNEQFF. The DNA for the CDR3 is TGTGCCAGCAGCCCAGCGCTAAGGAATGAGCAGTTCTTC.

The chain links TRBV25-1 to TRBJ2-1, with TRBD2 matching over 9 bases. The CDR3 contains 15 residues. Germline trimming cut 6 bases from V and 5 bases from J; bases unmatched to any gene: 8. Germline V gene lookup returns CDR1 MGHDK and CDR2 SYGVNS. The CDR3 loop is CASSAGGLANNEQFF. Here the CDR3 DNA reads TGTGCCAGCAGCGCTGGGGGACTAGCCAACAATGAGCAGTTCTTC.

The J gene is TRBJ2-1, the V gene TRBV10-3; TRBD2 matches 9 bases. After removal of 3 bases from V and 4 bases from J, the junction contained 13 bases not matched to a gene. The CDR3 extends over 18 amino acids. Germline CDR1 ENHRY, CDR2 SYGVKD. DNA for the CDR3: TGTGCCATCAGTGAAGGTACCCTAGCGGGGATTGGATACAATGAGCAGTTCTTC. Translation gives CAISEGTLAGIGYNEQFF.

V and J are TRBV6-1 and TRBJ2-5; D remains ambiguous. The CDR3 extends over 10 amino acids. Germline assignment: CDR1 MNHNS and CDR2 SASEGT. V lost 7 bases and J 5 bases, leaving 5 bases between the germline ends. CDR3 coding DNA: TGTGCCAGCAAGCTGGAGACCCAGTACTTC. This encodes CASKLETQYF.

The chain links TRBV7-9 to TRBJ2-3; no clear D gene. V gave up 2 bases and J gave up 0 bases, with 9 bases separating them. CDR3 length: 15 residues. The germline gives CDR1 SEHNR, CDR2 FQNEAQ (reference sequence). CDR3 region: CASSLSTVSTDTQYF. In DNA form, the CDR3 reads TGTGCCAGCAGCTTAAGTACAGTTAGCACAGATACGCAGTATTTT.

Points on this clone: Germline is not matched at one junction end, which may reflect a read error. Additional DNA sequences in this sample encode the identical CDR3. Here the CDR3 DNA reads TGCGCCAGTAGTATCGATGGGACTTCTCCAGAGACCCAGTACTTC. It is translated as CASSIDGTSPETQYF. V and J are TRBV19 and TRBJ2-5; maybe TRBD2 (6 bases). Germline CDR1 is LNHDA and CDR2 is SQIVND (reference sequence). This CDR3 contains 15 residues.

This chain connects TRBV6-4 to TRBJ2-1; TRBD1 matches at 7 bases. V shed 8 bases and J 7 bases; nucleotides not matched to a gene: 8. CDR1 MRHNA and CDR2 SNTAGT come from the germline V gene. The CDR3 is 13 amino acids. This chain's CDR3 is CASLTRQGNEQFF. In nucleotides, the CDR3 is TGTGCCAGCCTCACGAGACAGGGTAATGAGCAGTTCTTC.

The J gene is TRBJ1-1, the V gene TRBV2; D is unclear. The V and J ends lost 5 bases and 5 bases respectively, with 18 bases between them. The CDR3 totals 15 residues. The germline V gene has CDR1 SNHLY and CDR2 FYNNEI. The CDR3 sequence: CASSSTSNGGTEAFF. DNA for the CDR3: TGTGCCAGCAGTTCGACGAGCAACGGCGGGACTGAAGCTTTCTTT.